A selection of T cell receptor beta chains follows, all from one sample in a study of CD8+ T cells in alopecia areata. Clones were sequenced by immunoSEQ multiplex PCR, and TCRdb holds only the in-frame ones, with some missing. Among about 120,000 clones listed, more than 45% were seen once. This specimen was CD4+ T cells sorted from blood, taken at week 4, from a patient treated with tofacitinib. These receptors came from a human donor with alopecia areata. Each CDR3 is given without its conserved first and last residue. Each record gives: CDR3 protein, CDR3 length, V gene, clone size. A row's size may be missing; if present it is once, few, many or a size class.

CDR3: ATREGQGGEPQH
length: 12
V: TRBV15
size: .

CDR3: ASSRGGGWETQY
length: 12
V: TRBV7-6
size: .

CDR3: ASSEDRGIYEQY
length: 12
V: TRBV25-1
size: .

CDR3: ASSYRREPQETQY
length: 13
V: TRBV6-5
size: once

CDR3: ASSPLGSRPNEQF
length: 13
V: TRBV19
size: few

CDR3: ASSLLQGGEAF
length: 11
V: TRBV5-1
size: .

CDR3: AWMEQQGPTYEQY
length: 13
V: TRBV30
size: .

CDR3: ASSYTDRDTEAF
length: 12
V: TRBV6-5
size: .

CDR3: ASGANYGYT
length: 9
V: TRBV30
size: few

CDR3: ASSQTSRHSSYNEQF
length: 15
V: TRBV27
size: few

CDR3: SVGQGRLREAF
length: 11
V: TRBV29-1
size: .